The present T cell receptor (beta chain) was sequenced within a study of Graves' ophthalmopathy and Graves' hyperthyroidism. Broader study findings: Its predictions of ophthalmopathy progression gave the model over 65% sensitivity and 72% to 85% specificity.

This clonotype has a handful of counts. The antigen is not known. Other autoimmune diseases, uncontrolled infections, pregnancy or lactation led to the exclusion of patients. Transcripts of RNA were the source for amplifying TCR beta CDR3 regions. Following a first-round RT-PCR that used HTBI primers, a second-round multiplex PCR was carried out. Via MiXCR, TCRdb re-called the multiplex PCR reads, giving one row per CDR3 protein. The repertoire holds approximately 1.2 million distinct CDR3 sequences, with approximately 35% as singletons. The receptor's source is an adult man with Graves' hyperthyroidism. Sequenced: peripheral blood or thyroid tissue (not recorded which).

As DNA, the CDR3 is TGTGCCAGCAGCGGATCGACAGGGGGTGCAGATACGCAGTATTTT. Translating gives CASSGSTGGADTQYF. The rearrangement uses TRBV9 and TRBJ2-3; 9 bases are a match to TRBD1. The CDR3 spans 15 residues. J lost 4 bases, V lost 3 bases, and 6 bases had no gene match. Looked up from germline, CDR1 is SGDLS and CDR2 is YYNGEE.